This T cell receptor beta chain comes out of a study of T cell responses to AZD1222 COVID-19 vaccine. The method was immunoSEQ multiplex PCR; TCRdb's version includes in-frame clones alone and lacks a portion of them. This sample has around 130,000 clones, with 70% to 90% found just once. The germline V gene encodes CDR1 SEHNR and CDR2 FQNEAQ (reference sequence). The V gene lost 4 bases and the J gene lost 2 bases, with 24 bases spanning the gap. The CDR3 sequence is 19 residues long. The input for sequencing was peripheral blood, taken on day 0 of AZD1222 vaccination. This rearrangement joins TRBV7-9 to TRBJ1-3, with D tentatively TRBD1 (6 bases). The clonotype comes from an adult in good health. The CDR3 loop is CASSSTNGIGGATGNTIYF. CDR3 bases: TGTGCCAGCAGCTCAACGAACGGAATTGGGGGGGCAACTGGAAACACCATATATTTT.